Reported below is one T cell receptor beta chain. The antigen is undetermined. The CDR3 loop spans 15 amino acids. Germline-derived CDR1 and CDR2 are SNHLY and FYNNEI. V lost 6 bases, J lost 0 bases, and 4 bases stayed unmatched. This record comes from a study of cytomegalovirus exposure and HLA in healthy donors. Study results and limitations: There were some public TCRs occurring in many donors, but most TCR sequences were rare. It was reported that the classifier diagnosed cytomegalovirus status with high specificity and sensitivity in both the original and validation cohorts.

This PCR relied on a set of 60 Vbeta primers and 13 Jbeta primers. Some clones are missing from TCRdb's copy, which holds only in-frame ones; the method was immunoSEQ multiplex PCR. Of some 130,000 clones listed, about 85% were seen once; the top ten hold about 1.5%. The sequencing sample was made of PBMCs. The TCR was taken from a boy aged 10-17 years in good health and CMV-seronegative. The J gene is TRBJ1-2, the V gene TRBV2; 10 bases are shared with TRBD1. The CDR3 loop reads CASRGTGAANYGYTF. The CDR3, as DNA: TGTGCCAGCAGGGGGACAGGGGCCGCTAACTATGGCTACACCTTC.